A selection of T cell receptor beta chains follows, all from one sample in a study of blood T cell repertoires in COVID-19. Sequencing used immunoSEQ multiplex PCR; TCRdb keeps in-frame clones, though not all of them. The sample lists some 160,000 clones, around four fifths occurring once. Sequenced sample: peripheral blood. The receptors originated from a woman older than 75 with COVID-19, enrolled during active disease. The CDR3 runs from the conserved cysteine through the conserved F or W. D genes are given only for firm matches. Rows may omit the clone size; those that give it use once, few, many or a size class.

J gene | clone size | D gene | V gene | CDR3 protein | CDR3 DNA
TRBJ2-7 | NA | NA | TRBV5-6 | CASSLEYEQYF | TGTGCCAGCAGTCTAGAATACGAGCAGTACTTC
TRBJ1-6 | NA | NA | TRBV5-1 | CASTQTGGNSPLHF | TGCGCCAGCACCCAAACAGGTGGCAATTCACCCCTCCACTTT
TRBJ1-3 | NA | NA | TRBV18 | CASSPAGRGIGNTIYF | TGTGCCAGCTCACCAGCGGGGAGGGGAATTGGAAACACCATATATTTT
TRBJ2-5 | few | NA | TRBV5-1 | CASSLAGGITGGQETQYF | TGCGCCAGCAGCTTGGCGGGCGGGATTACTGGGGGCCAAGAGACCCAGTACTTC
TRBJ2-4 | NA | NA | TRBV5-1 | CASSREVGGAKNIQYF | TGCGCCAGCAGTAGGGAAGTCGGAGGGGCCAAAAACATTCAGTACTTC
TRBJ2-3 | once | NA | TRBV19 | CASRPVVGADTQYF | TGTGCCAGCAGACCCGTCGTAGGGGCAGATACGCAGTATTTT
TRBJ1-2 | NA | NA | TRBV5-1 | CASSSAEAGSYGYTF | TGCGCCAGCAGCTCCGCGGAGGCAGGCTCCTATGGCTACACCTTC
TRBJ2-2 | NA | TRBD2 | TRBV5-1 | CASSSQLALANTGELFF | TGCGCCAGCAGCTCACAACTAGCGCTCGCGAACACCGGGGAGCTGTTTTTT
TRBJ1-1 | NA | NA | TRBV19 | CASTLGRYTEAFF | TGTGCCAGTACTTTGGGCCGATACACTGAAGCTTTCTTT
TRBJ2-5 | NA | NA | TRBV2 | CASKGEETQYF | TGTGCCAGCAAGGGGGAGGAGACCCAGTACTTC
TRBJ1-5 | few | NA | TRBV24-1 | CATSDANQPQHF | TGTGCCACCAGTGATGCGAATCAGCCCCAGCATTTT
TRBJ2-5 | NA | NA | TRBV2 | CASSDRGETQYF | TGTGCCAGCTCCGACCGGGGTGAGACCCAGTACTTC
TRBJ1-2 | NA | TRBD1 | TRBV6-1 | CASSPGGEGYTF | TGTGCCAGCAGTCCAGGGGGTGAAGGCTACACCTTC
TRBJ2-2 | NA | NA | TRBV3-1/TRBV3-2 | CASSQTQATGELFF | TGTGCCAGCAGCCAAACTCAGGCCACCGGGGAGCTGTTTTTT
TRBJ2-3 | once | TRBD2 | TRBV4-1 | CASSQEVGRRKDTQYF | TGCGCCAGCAGCCAAGAGGTCGGGAGGCGTAAAGATACGCAGTATTTT
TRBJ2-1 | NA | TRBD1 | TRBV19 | CASSIDRTGGNEQFF | TGTGCCAGTAGTATAGATAGAACAGGGGGCAATGAGCAGTTCTTC
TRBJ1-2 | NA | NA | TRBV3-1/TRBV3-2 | CASSSGELGDYGYTF | TGTGCCAGCAGCTCAGGGGAACTGGGGGACTATGGCTACACCTTC
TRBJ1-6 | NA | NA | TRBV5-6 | CASSYRQALNSPLHF | TGTGCCAGCAGCTACCGACAGGCCCTTAATTCACCCCTCCACTTT
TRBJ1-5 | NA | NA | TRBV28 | CASGKGRWQPQHF | TGTGCCAGCGGCAAGGGGCGATGGCAGCCCCAGCATTTT
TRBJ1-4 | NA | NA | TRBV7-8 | CASSRTGYLGGKLFF | TGTGCCAGCAGCCGCACAGGGTATTTAGGTGGGAAACTGTTTTTT
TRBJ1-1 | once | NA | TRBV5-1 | CASSFSTGNTEAFF | TGCGCCAGCAGCTTTTCGACAGGGAACACTGAAGCTTTCTTT
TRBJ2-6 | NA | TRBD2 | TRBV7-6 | CASSRASGRAGANVLTF | TGTGCCAGCAGCCGGGCTAGCGGGAGGGCCGGGGCCAACGTCCTGACTTTC
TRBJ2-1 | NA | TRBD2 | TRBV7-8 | CASSLTTSGPYNEQFF | TGTGCCAGCAGCCTCACGACTAGCGGGCCCTACAATGAGCAGTTCTTC
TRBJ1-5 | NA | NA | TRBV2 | CASSGTELQPQHF | TGTGCCAGCAGTGGGACAGAGTTACAGCCCCAGCATTTT
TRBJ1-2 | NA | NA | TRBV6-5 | CASRLGGYGYTF | TGTGCCAGCAGACTGGGAGGGTATGGCTACACCTTC
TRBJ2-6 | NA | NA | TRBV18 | CASSSSRAGANVLTF | TGTGCCAGCTCATCCTCCCGGGCTGGGGCCAACGTCCTGACTTTC
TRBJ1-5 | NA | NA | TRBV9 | CASSVDVNQPQHF | TGTGCCAGCAGCGTAGATGTAAATCAGCCCCAGCATTTT
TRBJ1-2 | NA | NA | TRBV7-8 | CASSPVGGAPYGYTF | TGTGCCAGCAGCCCGGTGGGGGGAGCCCCCTATGGCTACACCTTC
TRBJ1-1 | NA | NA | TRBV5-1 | CASSLQPGTNTEAFF | TGCGCCAGCAGCCTACAACCGGGAACAAACACTGAAGCTTTCTTT
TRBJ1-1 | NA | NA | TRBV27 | CASSPRSLNTEAFF | TGTGCCAGCAGTCCCCGCAGTTTGAACACTGAAGCTTTCTTT
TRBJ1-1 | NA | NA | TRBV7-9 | CASHPGAGLNTEAFF | TGTGCCAGCCACCCCGGAGCGGGGCTGAACACTGAAGCTTTCTTT
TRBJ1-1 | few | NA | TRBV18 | CASSPFEYRVFTEAFF | TGTGCCAGCTCACCTTTCGAGTACAGGGTTTTCACTGAAGCTTTCTTT